This TCR beta chain appears in the sequencing data of a study of cytomegalovirus exposure and HLA in healthy donors. Study results and limitations: The study recorded about 150 TCR beta chains that were cytomegalovirus-associated. The study reported that TCR beta sequences accurately predicted HLA-A and HLA-B alleles in most subjects. Most CMV-associated TCR beta chains were later found to appear HLA-restricted. Analyses of presence/absence relied on an assumption of roughly uniform sequencing depth across donors.

Worth noting for this clone: Its antigen is unidentified.

A multiplex PCR was run with 60 Vbeta primers and 13 Jbeta primers. Measured with immunoSEQ multiplex PCR; TCRdb has only the in-frame clones, and not every one. The sample carries about 190,000 clones, about 81% recorded once. V gave up 6 bases and J gave up 4 bases; unmatched junction bases: 10. Germline-derived CDR1 and CDR2 are LNHDA and SQIVND (reference sequence). The CDR3 is 16 residues long. The TCR originated in a man between 18 and 29 years old in good health and CMV-seronegative. This sequence joins TRBV19 and TRBJ2-7, with TRBD1 matching 12 bases. Input material: PBMCs. The CDR3 protein is CASSPLGTGGSYEQYF. The DNA of the CDR3 is TGTGCCAGTAGCCCTCTGGGGACAGGGGGCTCATACGAGCAGTACTTC.